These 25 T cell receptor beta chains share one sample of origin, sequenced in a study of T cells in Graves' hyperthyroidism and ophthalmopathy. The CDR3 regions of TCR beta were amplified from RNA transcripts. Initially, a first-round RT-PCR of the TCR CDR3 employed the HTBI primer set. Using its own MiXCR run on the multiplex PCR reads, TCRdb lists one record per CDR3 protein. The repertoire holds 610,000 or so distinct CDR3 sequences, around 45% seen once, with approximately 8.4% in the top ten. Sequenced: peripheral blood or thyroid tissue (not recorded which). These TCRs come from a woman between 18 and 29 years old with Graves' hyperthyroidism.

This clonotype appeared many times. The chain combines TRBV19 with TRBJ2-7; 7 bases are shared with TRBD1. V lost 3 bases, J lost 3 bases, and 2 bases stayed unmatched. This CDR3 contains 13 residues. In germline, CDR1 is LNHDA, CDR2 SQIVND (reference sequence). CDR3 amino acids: CASSIDRDYEQYF. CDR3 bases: TGTGCCAGTAGTATCGACAGGGACTACGAGCAGTACTTC.

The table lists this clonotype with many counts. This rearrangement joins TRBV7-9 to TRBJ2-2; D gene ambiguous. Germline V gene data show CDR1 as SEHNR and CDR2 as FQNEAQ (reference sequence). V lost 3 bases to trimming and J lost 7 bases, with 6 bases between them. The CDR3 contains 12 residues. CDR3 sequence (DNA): TGTGCCAGCAGCTTCCTTGGCGGGGAGCTGTTTTTT. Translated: CASSFLGGELFF.

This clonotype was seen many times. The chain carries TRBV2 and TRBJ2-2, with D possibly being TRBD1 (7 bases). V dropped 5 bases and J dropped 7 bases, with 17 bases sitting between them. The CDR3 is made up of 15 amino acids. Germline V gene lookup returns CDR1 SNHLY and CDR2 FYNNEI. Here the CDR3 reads CASSRLQGGVGELFF. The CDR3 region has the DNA TGTGCCAGCAGTCGACTTCAGGGGGGCGTCGGGGAGCTGTTTTTT.

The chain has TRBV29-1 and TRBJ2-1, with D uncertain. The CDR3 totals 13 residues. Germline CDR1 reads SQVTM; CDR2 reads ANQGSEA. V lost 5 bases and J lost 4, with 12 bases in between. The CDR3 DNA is TGCAGCGTTAATCTGCCGGCGTACAATGAGCAGTTCTTC. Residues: CSVNLPAYNEQFF.

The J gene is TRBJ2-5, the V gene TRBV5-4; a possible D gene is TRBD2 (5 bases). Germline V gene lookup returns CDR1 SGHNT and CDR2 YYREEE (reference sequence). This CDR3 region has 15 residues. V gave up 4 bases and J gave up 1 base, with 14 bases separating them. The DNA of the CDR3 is TGTGCCAGCAGCCAAGAACTAGGGAGCCAAGAGACCCAGTACTTC. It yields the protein CASSQELGSQETQYF. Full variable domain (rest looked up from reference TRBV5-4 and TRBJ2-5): ETGVTQSPTHLIKTRGQQVTLRCSSQSGHNTVSWYQQALGQGPQFIFQYYREEENGRGNFPPRFSGLQFPNYSSELNVNALELDDSALYLCASSQELGSQETQYFGPGTRLLVL.

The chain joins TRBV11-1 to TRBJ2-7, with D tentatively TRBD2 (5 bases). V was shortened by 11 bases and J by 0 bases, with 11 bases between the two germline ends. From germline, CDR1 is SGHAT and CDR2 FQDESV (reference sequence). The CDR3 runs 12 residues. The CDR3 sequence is CAEEANSYEQYF. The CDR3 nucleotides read TGTGCCGAGGAGGCAAACTCCTACGAGCAGTACTTC.

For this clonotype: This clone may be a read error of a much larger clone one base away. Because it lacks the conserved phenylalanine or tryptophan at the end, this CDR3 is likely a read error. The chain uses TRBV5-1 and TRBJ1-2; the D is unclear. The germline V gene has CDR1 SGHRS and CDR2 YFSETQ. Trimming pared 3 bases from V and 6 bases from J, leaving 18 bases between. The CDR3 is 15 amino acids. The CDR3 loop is CASSSQVLTKNGYTL. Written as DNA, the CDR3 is TGCGCCAGCAGCTCTCAGGTTCTTACTAAGAATGGCTACACCCTC.

In DNA form, the CDR3 reads TGCAGTGCTACAAGTAATAGCGGGACGTTGGGGGAGCAGTACTTC. As protein: CSATSNSGTLGEQYF. V is TRBV20-1 and J is TRBJ2-7, with TRBD2 matching 8 bases. V lost 4 bases and J lost 7; bases outside the gene matches: 15. Germline V gene lookup returns CDR1 DFQATT and CDR2 SNEGSKA (reference sequence). The CDR3 covers 15 residues.

Here the CDR3 reads CASSFLGNTGELHTEAFF. CDR3 sequence (DNA): TGTGCCAGCAGCTTCCTAGGGAACACCGGGGAGCTTCACACTGAAGCTTTCTTT. This chain links TRBV7-9 with TRBJ1-1; no firm D call. Germline CDR1 and CDR2: SEHNR and FQNEAQ (reference sequence). The CDR3 covers 18 residues. The germline V and J ends were trimmed by 3 bases and 3 bases, with 23 bases remaining between them.

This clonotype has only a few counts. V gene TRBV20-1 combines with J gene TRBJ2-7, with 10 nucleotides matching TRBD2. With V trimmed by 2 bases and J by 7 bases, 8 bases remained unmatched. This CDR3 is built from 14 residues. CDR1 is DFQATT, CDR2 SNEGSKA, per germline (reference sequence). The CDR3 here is CSARLAGDTGEQYF. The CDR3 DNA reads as TGCAGTGCTAGACTAGCGGGAGACACCGGGGAGCAGTACTTC.

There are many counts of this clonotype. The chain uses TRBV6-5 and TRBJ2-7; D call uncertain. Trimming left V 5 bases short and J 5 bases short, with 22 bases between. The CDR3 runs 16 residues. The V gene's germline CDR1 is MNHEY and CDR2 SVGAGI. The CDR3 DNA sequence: TGTGCCAGCAGTGAACTCTGGTGGCAAAGGAGCGACGAGCAGTACTTC. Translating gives CASSELWWQRSDEQYF.

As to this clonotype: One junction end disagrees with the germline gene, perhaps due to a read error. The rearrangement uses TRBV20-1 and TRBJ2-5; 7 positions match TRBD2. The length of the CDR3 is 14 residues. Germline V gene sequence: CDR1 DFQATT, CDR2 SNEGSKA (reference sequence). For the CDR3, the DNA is TGCAGTGCTATCGACAGAGCGGGATGGGAGACCCAGCACTTC. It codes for CSAIDRAGWETQHF.

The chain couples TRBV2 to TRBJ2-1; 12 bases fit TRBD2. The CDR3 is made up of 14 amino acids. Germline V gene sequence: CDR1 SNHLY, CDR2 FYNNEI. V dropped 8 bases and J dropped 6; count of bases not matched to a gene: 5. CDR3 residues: CASQLAGGTNEQFF. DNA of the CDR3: TGTGCCAGCCAACTAGCGGGAGGAACCAATGAGCAGTTCTTC.

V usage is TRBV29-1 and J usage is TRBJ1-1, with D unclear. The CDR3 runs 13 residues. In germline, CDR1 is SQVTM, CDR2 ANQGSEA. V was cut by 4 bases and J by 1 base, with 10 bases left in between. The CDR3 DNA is TGCAGCGTTGGGAAGGGAGGGAACACTGAAGCTTTCTTT. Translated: CSVGKGGNTEAFF.

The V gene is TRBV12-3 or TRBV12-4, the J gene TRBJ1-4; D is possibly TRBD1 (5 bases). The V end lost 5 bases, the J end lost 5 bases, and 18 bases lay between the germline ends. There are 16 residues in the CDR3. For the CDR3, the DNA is TGTGCCAGCAGTACAGGTTTGAGGGGCTACAATGAAAAACTGTTTTTT. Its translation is CASSTGLRGYNEKLFF.

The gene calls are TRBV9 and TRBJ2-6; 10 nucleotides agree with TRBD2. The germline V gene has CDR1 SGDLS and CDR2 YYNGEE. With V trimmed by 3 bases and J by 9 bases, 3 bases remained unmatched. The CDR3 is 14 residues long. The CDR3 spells CASSALAGVNVLTF. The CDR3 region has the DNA TGTGCCAGCAGCGCCCTAGCGGGAGTCAACGTCCTGACTTTC.

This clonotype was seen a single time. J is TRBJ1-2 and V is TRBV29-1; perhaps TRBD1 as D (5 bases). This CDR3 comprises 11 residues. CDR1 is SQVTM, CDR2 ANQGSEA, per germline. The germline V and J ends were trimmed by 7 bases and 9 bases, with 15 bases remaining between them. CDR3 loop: CSEPGRDRYTF. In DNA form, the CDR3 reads TGCAGCGAACCGGGACGGGATCGCTACACCTTC.

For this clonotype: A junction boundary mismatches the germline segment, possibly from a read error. CDR3 in amino acids: CASSVNRDGETQYF. The DNA for the CDR3 is TGTGCTAGCAGCGTTAACAGGGACGGAGAGACCCAGTACTTC. The chain combines TRBV7-7 with TRBJ2-5; weak D call: TRBD1 (6 bases). This CDR3 comprises 14 residues. Looked up from germline, CDR1 is SSHAT and CDR2 is FNYEAQ (reference sequence).

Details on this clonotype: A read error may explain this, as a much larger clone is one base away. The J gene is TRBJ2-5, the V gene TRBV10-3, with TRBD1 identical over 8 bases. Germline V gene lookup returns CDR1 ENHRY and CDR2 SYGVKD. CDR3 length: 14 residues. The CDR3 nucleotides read TGTGCCAGCAGTTATTTGGACAGGGTTGAGACCCAGTGCTTC. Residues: CASSYLDRVETQCF.

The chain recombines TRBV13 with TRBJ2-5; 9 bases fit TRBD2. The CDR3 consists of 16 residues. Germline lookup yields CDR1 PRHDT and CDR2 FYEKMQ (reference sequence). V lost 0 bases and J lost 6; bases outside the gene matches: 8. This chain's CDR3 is CASSLGIAGDVKTQYF. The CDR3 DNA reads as TGTGCCAGCAGCTTAGGAATAGCGGGAGATGTAAAGACCCAGTACTTC.

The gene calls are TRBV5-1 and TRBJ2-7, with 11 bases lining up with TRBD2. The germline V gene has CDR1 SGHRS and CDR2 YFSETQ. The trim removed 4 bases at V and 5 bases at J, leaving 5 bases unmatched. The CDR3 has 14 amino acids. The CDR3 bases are TGCGCCAGCAGCCCGACTAGCGGGACGAACGAGCAGTACTTC. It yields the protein CASSPTSGTNEQYF.

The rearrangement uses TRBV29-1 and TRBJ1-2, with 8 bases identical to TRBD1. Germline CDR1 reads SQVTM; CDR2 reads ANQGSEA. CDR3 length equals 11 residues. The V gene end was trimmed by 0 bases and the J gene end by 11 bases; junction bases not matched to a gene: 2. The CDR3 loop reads CSVEDRDRYTF. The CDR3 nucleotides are TGCAGCGTTGAAGATCGGGACAGGTACACCTTC.

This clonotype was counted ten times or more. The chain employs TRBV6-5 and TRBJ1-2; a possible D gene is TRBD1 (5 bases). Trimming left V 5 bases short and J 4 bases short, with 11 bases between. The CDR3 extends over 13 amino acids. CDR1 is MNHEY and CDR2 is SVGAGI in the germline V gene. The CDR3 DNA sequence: TGTGCCAGCAGTACCCGAGACAGCTATGGCTACACCTTC. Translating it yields CASSTRDSYGYTF.

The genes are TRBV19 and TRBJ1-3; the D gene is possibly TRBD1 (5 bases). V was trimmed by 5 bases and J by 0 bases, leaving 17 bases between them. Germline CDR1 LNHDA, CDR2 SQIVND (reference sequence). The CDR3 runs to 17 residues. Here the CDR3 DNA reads TGTGCCAGTAGTTTGGGGAGGGGAGGAGACTCTGGAAACACCATATATTTT. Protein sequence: CASSLGRGGDSGNTIYF. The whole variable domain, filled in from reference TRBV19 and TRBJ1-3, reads DGGITQSPKYLFRKEGQNVTLSCEQNLNHDAMYWYRQDPGQGLRLIYYSQIVNDFQKGDIAEGYSVSREKKESFPLTVTSAQKNPTAFYLCASSLGRGGDSGNTIYFGEGSWLTVV.

The CDR3 DNA sequence: TGTGCCAGCAGAGCCGGGACAGGGGGTTCGGAGACCCAGTACTTC. Its translation is CASRAGTGGSETQYF. The chain joins TRBV6-1 to TRBJ2-5; TRBD1 matches 11 bases. This CDR3 is 15 amino acids long. In germline, CDR1 is MNHNS, CDR2 SASEGT. V gave up 6 bases and J gave up 5 bases; unmatched junction bases: 8.